This T cell receptor (beta chain) was retrieved from a study of blood T cell repertoires in COVID-19. Sequenced by immunoSEQ multiplex PCR; TCRdb stores in-frame clones only, minus some. The repertoire holds a few hundred thousand clones, with about 91% as singletons. Trimming left V 6 bases short and J 5 bases short, with 14 bases between. The germline CDR1 and CDR2 sequences are SGHKS and YYEKEE (reference sequence). The CDR3 contains 14 residues. This chain connects TRBV5-5 to TRBJ1-4, with D possibly being TRBD1 (5 bases). The source of this sequence is a woman between 25 and 40 years old who had recovered from COVID-19. Source material: peripheral blood. DNA for the CDR3: TGTGCCAGCAACGCCGGGGGAGTCAATGAAAAACTGTTTTTT. This codes for CASNAGGVNEKLFF.